Listed here is a single TCR beta chain. Its antigen is currently not known. Base qualities are not recorded, but no much larger clone differs from it by a single base. The CDR3 contains 13 residues, cysteine and phenylalanine counted. Only the CDR3 region is kept as DNA, spanning 39 bases read in frame from base 1. Trimming takes 2 bases from V and 6 bases from J, and the germline ends sit 7 bases apart. At one collaborating source in Seattle, patients were enrolled during active infection and were followed longitudinally through the course of disease. Whole blood was collected in K2EDTA tubes by collaborating institutions according to the institutions' own protocols. Collaborator samples were shipped for TCRbeta analysis as frozen whole blood, isolated PBMCs, or DNA extracted from either sample type. The record originates from a study of blood T cell repertoires in COVID-19 (dated by TCRdb to 2019 to 2021). The study in broad terms: Samples from collaborators originated in the United States, Italy and Spain and spanned both the acute and convalescent phases of COVID-19. The prospective study material was composed of cDNA or gDNA derived from T cells, B-cell-depleted T cells, or PBMCs. The repertoires were released in a freely available public database intended as a resource for research on the immune response to SARS-CoV-2. Where available, HLA class I and class II types were obtained from metadata supplied by the sample provider rather than from assay-based typing. A de-identified subject ID, COVID-19 status, age in years and sex were almost always included in the sample metadata. Deeply sampled blood TCRbeta repertoires from subjects exposed to, actively infected with, or recovered from COVID-19 were included in the dataset. Samples came from the ongoing ImmuneRACE study (first 160 participants) plus 1,254 subjects from 6 global collaborators.

What the work shows at the level of the full study, not this receptor alone: How much clinical and demographic metadata was included differed by source and by participant, and the metadata was provided uncurated.

TCRbeta CDR3 regions were amplified from genomic DNA by means of the immunoSEQ Assay, a bias-controlled multiplex PCR. Processing in the source paper ran as follows. The number of nucleated cells in each sample was estimated by amplification of reference gene primers within the assay. Sequence reads were collapsed and filtered to measure the absolute abundance of every unique TCRbeta CDR3 rearrangement. Productive Simpson clonality was computed per sample as the square root of Simpson's diversity index over productive rearrangements. The source is immuneACCESS, and TCRdb retained only in-frame sequences with V and J called. Part of the clones is not carried over; for the studies checked, unresolved V genes explain less than half of this, and the remainder is unexplained. V, J and clone size are those of that table, while D and trimming were read from the DNA. This sample has 200,000 to 300,000 clones in its table, and around nine tenths of those were observed once. The ten biggest clones cover about 5.2% of the sample.

Sample: peripheral blood. This clonotype was obtained from a woman aged 55-69 years with COVID-19, enrolled during active disease. The rearranged segments are TRBV12-3 or TRBV12-4 and TRBJ1-4, and perhaps TRBD1 as D gene, on 6 matching bases. The DNA reads TGTGCCAGCAGTTTATACAGGGATGAAAAACTGTTTTTT. Its protein is CASSLYRDEKLFF.